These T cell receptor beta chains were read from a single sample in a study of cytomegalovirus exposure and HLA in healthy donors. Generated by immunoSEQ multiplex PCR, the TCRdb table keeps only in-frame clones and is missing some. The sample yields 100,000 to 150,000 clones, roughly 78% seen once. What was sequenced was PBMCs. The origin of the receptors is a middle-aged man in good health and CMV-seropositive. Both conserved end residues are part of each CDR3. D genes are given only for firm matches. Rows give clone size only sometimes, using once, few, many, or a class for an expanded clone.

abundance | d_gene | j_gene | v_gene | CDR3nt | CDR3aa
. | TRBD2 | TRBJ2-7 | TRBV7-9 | TGTGCCAGCAGCTTAGGCCCTAGCGGCTCCTACGAGCAGTACTTC | CASSLGPSGSYEQYF
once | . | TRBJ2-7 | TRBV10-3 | TGTGCCATCAGGAAAGACAGCTACGAGCAGTACTTC | CAIRKDSYEQYF
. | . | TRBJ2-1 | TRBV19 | TGTGCCAGTAATTTAAATTACAATGAGCAGTTCTTC | CASNLNYNEQFF
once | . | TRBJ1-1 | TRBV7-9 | TGTGCCAGCAGCTTAATGTCCGGGATGAACACTGAAGCTTTCTTT | CASSLMSGMNTEAFF
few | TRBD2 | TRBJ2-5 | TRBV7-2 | TGTGCCAGCGCACTAGTGGGGGGGATCCAAGAGACCCAGTACTTC | CASALVGGIQETQYF
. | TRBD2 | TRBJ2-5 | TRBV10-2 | TGCGCCAGCAGTGTCTCGGGTACTAGCGGGGCTTCTCAAGAGACCCAGTACTTC | CASSVSGTSGASQETQYF
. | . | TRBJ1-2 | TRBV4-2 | TGTGCCAGCAGCCAAGATTGGACCGGGGGGCGTAACTATGGCTACACCTTC | CASSQDWTGGRNYGYTF
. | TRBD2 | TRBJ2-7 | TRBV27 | TGTGCCAGCAGTAGAGCGGGACCGACCTACGAGCAGTACTTC | CASSRAGPTYEQYF
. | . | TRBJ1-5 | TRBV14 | TGTGCCAGCAGCCAGGAGCTCAATCAGCCCCAGCATTTT | CASSQELNQPQHF
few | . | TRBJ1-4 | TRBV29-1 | TGCAGCGTTGTCGAGGCCTCTAATGAAAAACTGTTTTTT | CSVVEASNEKLFF
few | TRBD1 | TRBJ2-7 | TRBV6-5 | TGTGCCAGCAGTGAACAGGGGGCGGTCTACGAGCAGTACTTC | CASSEQGAVYEQYF
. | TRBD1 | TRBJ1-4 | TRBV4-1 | TGCGCCAGCAGCCAAGATGGGGGGACAGTCGAAAAACTGTTTTTT | CASSQDGGTVEKLFF
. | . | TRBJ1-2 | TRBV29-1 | TGCAGCGTCCCCGACAAATACTATGGCTACACCTTC | CSVPDKYYGYTF
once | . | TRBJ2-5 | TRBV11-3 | TGTGCCAGCAGCTTACGAGAGACCCAGTACTTC | CASSLRETQYF
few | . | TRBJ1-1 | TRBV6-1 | TGTGCCAGCAGTGAGGGCATTGGCACTGAAGCTTTCTTT | CASSEGIGTEAFF
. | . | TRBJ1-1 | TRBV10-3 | TGTGCCATCCAAGAACTAGAGGGGGACACTGAAGCTTTCTTT | CAIQELEGDTEAFF
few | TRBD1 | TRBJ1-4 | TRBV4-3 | TGCGCCAGCAGCCAAGACCCGGGACAGGCGAGGGCTAATGAAAAACTGTTTTTT | CASSQDPGQARANEKLFF
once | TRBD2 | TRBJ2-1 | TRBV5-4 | TGTGCCAGCAGCTCGTTGGGACTAGCGGGAAACAATGAGCAGTTCTTC | CASSSLGLAGNNEQFF
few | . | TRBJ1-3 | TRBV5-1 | TGCGCCAGCAGCTTGGGCAGCGCATTTGGAAACACCATATATTTT | CASSLGSAFGNTIYF
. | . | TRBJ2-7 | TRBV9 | TGTGCCAGCAGCCCCCGCGGGGGCTGGAACGAGCAGTACTTC | CASSPRGGWNEQYF
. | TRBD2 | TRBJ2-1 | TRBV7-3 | TGTGCCAGCAGCTCAGTAGCGGGAGAGGGCGACAATGAGCAGTTCTTC | CASSSVAGEGDNEQFF
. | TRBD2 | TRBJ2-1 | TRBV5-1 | TGCGCCAGCAGCTTACTAGCGGGGGCCGGTAATGAGCAGTTCTTC | CASSLLAGAGNEQFF
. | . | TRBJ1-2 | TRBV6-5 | TGTGCCAGCAGTTACTCGATGGTTCGGCAGGGCTATGGCTACACCTTC | CASSYSMVRQGYGYTF
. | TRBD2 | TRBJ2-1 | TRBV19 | TGTGCCAGTAGTATAATTGGAGGCGGGAGGGGGGACAATGAGCAGTTCTTC | CASSIIGGGRGDNEQFF
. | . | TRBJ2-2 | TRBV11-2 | TGTGCCAGCAGCTTAGATCCTCCCCCCGTCGGGGAGCTGTTTTTT | CASSLDPPPVGELFF
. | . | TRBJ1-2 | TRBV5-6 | TGTGCCAGCAGCTTGGTGGCCGCGGGCGGCTACACCTTC | CASSLVAAGGYTF
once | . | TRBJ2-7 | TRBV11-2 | TGTGCCAGCAGCTTAGATGGGGGGAGAGGCTACTACGAGCAGTACTTC | CASSLDGGRGYYEQYF
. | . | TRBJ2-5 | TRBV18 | TGTGCCAGCTCACAAACCGGACTGGGAGAGACCCAGTACTTC | CASSQTGLGETQYF